These 9 T cell receptor beta chains originate from one sample sequenced in a study of beta chain features in type 1 diabetes. Since all of the isolated RNA was reverse transcribed, expressed TCRB transcripts were what got sequenced. The repertoire was sequenced with immunoSEQ multiplex PCR; TCRdb's copy has only in-frame clones and lacks some. Here the sample spans more than 250,000 clones, roughly an eighth being singletons. Their antigens are not known. Study-wide points: TCRB CDR3s were moderately but significantly shorter in Type 1 diabetes patients in all four CD4+ subsets.

Input material: naive CD4+ T cells from blood. The receptor set was obtained from a young man with type 1 diabetes.

The chain has TRBV18 and TRBJ1-5, with 8 positions matching TRBD1. Germline-derived CDR1 and CDR2 are KGHSH and LQKENI. Losses at the gene ends were 5 bases for V and 0 bases for J; bases not matched to a gene: 9. The CDR3 extends over 17 amino acids. This chain's CDR3 is CASSSSGTGNSNQPQHF. CDR3 sequence (DNA): TGTGCCAGCTCATCTTCGGGGACAGGCAATAGCAATCAGCCCCAGCATTTT. The full variable domain, rest sourced from reference TRBV18 and TRBJ1-5, is NAGVMQNPRHLVRRRGQEARLRCSPMKGHSHVYWYRQLPEEGLKFMVYLQKENIIDESGMPKERFSAEFPKEGPSILRIQQVVRGDSAAYFCASSSSGTGNSNQPQHFGDGTRLSIL.

There are a few counts of this clone. The chain couples TRBV5-1 to TRBJ1-2; D is uncertain. Germline-derived CDR1 and CDR2 are SGHRS and YFSETQ. The CDR3 loop spans 14 amino acids. The V and J ends lost 4 bases and 4 bases respectively, with 14 bases between them. The CDR3 coding sequence is TGCGCCAGCAGCCTTCAGACAAACAGCTATGGCTACACCTTC. Amino acids: CASSLQTNSYGYTF.

This clone was observed a handful of times. The chain employs TRBV28 and TRBJ1-2; TRBD1 is a possible D gene (6 bases). V was shortened by 3 bases and J by 8 bases, with 16 bases between the two germline ends. CDR3 size: 14 residues. Per germline, CDR1 MDHEN and CDR2 SYDVKM. As DNA, the CDR3 is TGTGCCAGCAGTTTGGCGGACAGCCCGACGGGCTACACCTTC. Translating gives CASSLADSPTGYTF.

In the case of this clone: An end of the junction differs from the germline gene, which may be a read error. J is TRBJ1-1 and V is TRBV5-6; possibly TRBD1 for D (5 bases). CDR1 and CDR2 (germline): SGHDT, YYEEEE. This CDR3 spans 13 amino acids. The CDR3 reads CASSLGTIIKGIF. The DNA for the CDR3 is TGTGCCAGCAGCTTGGGGACAATTATTAAGGGGATCTTT.

As concerns this clone: The same CDR3 can be traced to other DNA sequences in this sample. This chain connects TRBV7-2 to TRBJ2-3, with D perhaps TRBD1 (5 bases). Trimming removed 3 bases from V and 3 bases from J, with 10 bases in between. This CDR3 contains 14 residues. Germline lookup yields CDR1 SGHTA and CDR2 FQGNSA. CDR3 coding DNA: TGTGCCAGCAGCTTTAGACAGTCGACAGATACGCAGTATTTT. It codes for CASSFRQSTDTQYF.

This clone was picked up a small number of times. The V call is TRBV15, the J call TRBJ2-1; 11 nucleotides align to TRBD1. The CDR3 spans 17 residues. Trimming at V came to 3 bases and at J to 0 bases, leaving 4 bases not matched to a gene. CDR1 is LNHNV and CDR2 is YYDKDF in the germline V gene (reference sequence). The CDR3 is CATSRAGTGGSYNEQFF. DNA of the CDR3: TGTGCCACCAGCAGGGCCGGGACAGGGGGCTCCTACAATGAGCAGTTCTTC.

This clone was seen a few times. Different DNA sequences within this sample yield the same CDR3. The chain employs TRBV19 and TRBJ2-1; 11 nucleotides line up with TRBD1. The CDR3 loop spans 15 amino acids. Per the germline V gene, CDR1 is LNHDA and CDR2 is SQIVND (reference sequence). The V segment lost 5 bases and the J segment 2 bases; nucleotides outside the gene matches: 2. CDR3 DNA: TGTGCCAGTAGTCCGGGACAGGGGGCCTACAATGAGCAGTTCTTC. This encodes CASSPGQGAYNEQFF.

The chain recombines TRBV7-9 with TRBJ2-4; tentatively, D is TRBD2 (7 bases). The CDR3 is 17 amino acids. V lost 5 bases, J lost 1 base, and 18 bases lay in between. Germline CDR1 SEHNR, CDR2 FQNEAQ (reference sequence). The CDR3 nucleotides are TGTGCCAGCAGCCGGTCTTCGGGGGGCTGGGCCAAAAACATTCAGTACTTC. Its protein is CASSRSSGGWAKNIQYF.

V gene TRBV29-1 combines with J gene TRBJ2-2; D gene ambiguous. V shed 1 base and J shed 4 bases, with 10 bases lying between them. This CDR3 is built from 14 residues. CDR1 and CDR2 (germline): SQVTM, ANQGSEA. The CDR3 DNA reads as TGCAGCGTTGAAGCGGTTCAGGCCACCGGGGAGCTGTTTTTT. Its translation: CSVEAVQATGELFF.